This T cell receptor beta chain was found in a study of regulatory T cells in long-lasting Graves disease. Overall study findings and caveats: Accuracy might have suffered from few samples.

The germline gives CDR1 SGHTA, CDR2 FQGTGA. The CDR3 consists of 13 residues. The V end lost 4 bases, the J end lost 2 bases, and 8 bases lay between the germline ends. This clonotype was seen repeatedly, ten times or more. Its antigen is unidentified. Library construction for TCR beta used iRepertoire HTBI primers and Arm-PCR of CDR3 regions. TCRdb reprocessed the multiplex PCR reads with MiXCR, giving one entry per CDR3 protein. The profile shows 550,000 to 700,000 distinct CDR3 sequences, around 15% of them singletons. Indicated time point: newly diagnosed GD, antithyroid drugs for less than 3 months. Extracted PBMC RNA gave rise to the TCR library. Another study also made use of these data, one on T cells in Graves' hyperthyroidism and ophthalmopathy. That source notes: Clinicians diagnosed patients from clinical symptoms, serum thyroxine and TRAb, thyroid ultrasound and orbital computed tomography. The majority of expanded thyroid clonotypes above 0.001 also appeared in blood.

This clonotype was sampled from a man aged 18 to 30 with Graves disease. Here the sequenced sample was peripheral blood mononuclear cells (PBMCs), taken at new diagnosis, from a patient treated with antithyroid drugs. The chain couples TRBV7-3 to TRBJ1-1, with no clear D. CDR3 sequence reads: CASSSGSNTEAFF. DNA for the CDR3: TGTGCCAGCAGCTCGGGCTCAAACACTGAAGCTTTCTTT.